The 3 T cell receptor beta chains in this list originate from one sample, sequenced in a study of T cell responses to AZD1222 COVID-19 vaccine. Using immunoSEQ multiplex PCR, the repertoire was profiled, and TCRdb retains in-frame clones only, with some absent. Of roughly 170,000 clones in the sample, around 88% were seen once. The sequencing used peripheral blood, collected on day 0 of AZD1222 vaccination. These receptor sequences come from an adult in good health.

The gene calls are TRBV7-2 and TRBJ2-4; 7 bases match TRBD2. J gave up 13 bases and V 4 bases, and 16 bases lay outside the gene matches. This CDR3 comprises 15 residues. From germline, CDR1 is SGHTA and CDR2 FQGNSA. The CDR3 nucleotides read TGTGCCAGCAGCTCCGAACGGCGAGCGGGGACCCCCCAGTACTTC. Translating it yields CASSSERRAGTPQYF.

The gene calls are TRBV7-3 and TRBJ1-1; 10 bases agree with TRBD1. Germline loops: CDR1 SGHTA, CDR2 FQGTGA. V dropped 0 bases and J dropped 8; count of bases not matched to a gene: 0. CDR3 size: 13 residues. CDR3 loop: CASSLTGQGEAFF. DNA of the CDR3: TGTGCCAGCAGCTTAACGGGACAGGGGGAAGCTTTCTTT.

The chain is built from TRBV28 and TRBJ1-5; D remains unclear. V dropped 10 bases and J dropped 1 base, with 20 bases sitting between them. Germline CDR1 MDHEN, CDR2 SYDVKM. The CDR3 length is 16 residues. CDR3 amino acids: CATTPRGEGSNQPQHF. DNA of the CDR3: TGTGCCACCACCCCCCGGGGTGAAGGGAGCAATCAGCCCCAGCATTTT.